The T cell receptor (beta chain) described here comes from a study of blood T cell repertoires in COVID-19. Study at large: Samples taken during acute and convalescent COVID-19 were collected in the United States, Italy and Spain.

The CDR3 contains 12 residues. V was trimmed by 3 bases and J by 7 bases, leaving 9 bases between them. CDR1 is SNHLY and CDR2 is FYNNEI in the germline V gene. The sample holds one count of this clone. Allocation to cohorts depended on clinical history reported by the participants. The method was immunoSEQ multiplex PCR; TCRdb's version includes in-frame clones alone and lacks a portion of them. The sample contains approximately 240,000 clones, around nine tenths of which appear only once. Sequencing input: PBMCs or T cells enriched from blood (not recorded which). The chain employs TRBV2 and TRBJ1-2; D possibly corresponds to TRBD1 (5 bases). This TCR was recovered from a woman between 18 and 30 years old who had recovered from COVID-19. CDR3: CASSEGPRGYTF. The CDR3 DNA reads TGTGCCAGCAGTGAGGGGCCTCGTGGCTACACCTTC.